The 8 T cell receptor beta chains reported below all come from one sample, sequenced in a study of T-cell reconstitution after alpha-beta-depleted transplantation in children. The library targeted TCRbeta and was prepared with unique molecular identifiers. TCRdb re-called the PCR reads through MiXCR, storing one row per CDR3 protein. The sample lists approximately 650,000 distinct CDR3 sequences; about an eighth were seen once. The sequencing used PBMCs, collected before TCRalphabeta/CD19-depleted stem cell transplant. All receptors derive from a girl aged 2 to 9 with congenital amegakaryocytic thrombocytopenia, due to receive a stem cell transplant.

Concerning this clonotype itself: The junction does not match germline at one end; this may be a read error. This rearrangement joins TRBV20-1 to TRBJ2-5; D uncertain. The CDR3 sequence is 14 residues long. CDR1 is DFQATT, CDR2 SNEGSKA, per germline (reference sequence). CDR3 residues: CSASPNPYQQTQYF. The CDR3 nucleotides read TGCAGTGCTAGTCCTAACCCGTACCAACAGACCCAGTACTTC.

This clonotype was found many times. The chain recombines TRBV5-5 with TRBJ2-4; D gene uncertain. The V and J ends lost 4 bases and 5 bases respectively, with 13 bases between them. Germline values: CDR1 SGHKS, CDR2 YYEKEE (reference sequence). The CDR3 extends over 14 amino acids. CDR3 region: CASSEDRTENIQYF. As DNA, the CDR3 is TGTGCCAGCAGCGAAGATCGGACGGAAAACATTCAGTACTTC.

This clonotype showed up many times. The chain has TRBV3-1 and TRBJ2-1; D not certain. Germline-derived CDR1 and CDR2 are LGHDT and YNNKEL (reference sequence). Trimming left V 0 bases short and J 15 bases short, with 12 bases between. CDR3 length equals 12 residues. CDR3 sequence: CASSQDPKSWFF. The CDR3, as DNA: TGTGCCAGCAGCCAAGATCCAAAGAGTTGGTTCTTC.

V is TRBV12-3 or TRBV12-4 and J is TRBJ2-2; the match to TRBD2 covers 14 bases. V dropped 7 bases and J dropped 6; count of bases not matched to a gene: 4. There are 15 residues in the CDR3. This CDR3 is CASKAGLAGAGELFF. The CDR3 DNA is TGTGCCAGCAAGGCGGGACTAGCGGGAGCCGGGGAGCTGTTTTTT.

The V gene is TRBV5-1, the J gene TRBJ2-1; D is unclear. The germline V gene encodes CDR1 SGHRS and CDR2 YFSETQ. CDR3 size: 15 residues. Trimming shortened V by 0 bases and J by 2 bases, and 9 bases separated the two germline ends. The CDR3 protein is CASSLDGDAYNEQFF. DNA of the CDR3: TGCGCCAGCAGCTTGGACGGAGACGCCTACAATGAGCAGTTCTTC. The entire variable domain, with the rest obtained from reference TRBV5-1 and TRBJ2-1, is as follows: KAGVTQTPRYLIKTRGQQVTLSCSPISGHRSVSWYQQTPGQGLQFLFEYFSETQRNKGNFPGRFSGRQFSNSRSEMNVSTLELGDSALYLCASSLDGDAYNEQFFGPGTRLTVL.

This clonotype was counted only a few times. This chain joins TRBV29-1 and TRBJ2-1; 11 nucleotides align to TRBD2. This CDR3 is 14 amino acids long. Germline V gives CDR1 SQVTM, CDR2 ANQGSEA. V trimming: 4 bases; J trimming: 8 bases; junction bases outside the gene matches: 7. The DNA for the CDR3 is TGCAGCGTTGCCGGGACTAGCGGTATTGATGAGCAGTTCTTC. Protein: CSVAGTSGIDEQFF.

In regard to this clonotype: A single base separates this from a much larger clone, so it may be a read error. The rearrangement joins TRBV27 to TRBJ2-1; a possible D gene is TRBD2 (7 bases). There are 14 residues in the CDR3. Germline CDR1 is MNHEY and CDR2 is SMNVEV (reference sequence). CDR3 coding DNA: TGTGTCAGCTCTATAGGGGGAGGGAGCAATGAGCAGTTCTTC. Residues: CVSSIGGGSNEQFF.

This clonotype came up a few times. The chain joins TRBV2 to TRBJ2-1; D assignment may be TRBD1 or TRBD2 (6 bases each). CDR1 is SNHLY and CDR2 is FYNNEI in the germline V gene. This CDR3 comprises 15 residues. The V and J ends lost 4 bases and 5 bases respectively, with 15 bases between them. The CDR3 DNA reads as TGTGCCAGCAGTGTAGGGGGGAACGGTAACAATGAGCAGTTCTTC. Translating gives CASSVGGNGNNEQFF.